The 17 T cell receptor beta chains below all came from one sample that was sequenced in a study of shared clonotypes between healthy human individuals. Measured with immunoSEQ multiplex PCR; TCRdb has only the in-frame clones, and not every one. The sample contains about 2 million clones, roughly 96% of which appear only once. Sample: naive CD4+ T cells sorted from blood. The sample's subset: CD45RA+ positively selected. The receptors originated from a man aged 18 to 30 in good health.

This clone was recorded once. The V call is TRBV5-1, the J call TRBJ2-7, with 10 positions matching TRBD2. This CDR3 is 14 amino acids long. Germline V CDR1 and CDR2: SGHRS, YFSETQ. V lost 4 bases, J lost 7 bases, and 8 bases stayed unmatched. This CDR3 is CASSRRLAGEEQYF. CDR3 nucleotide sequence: TGCGCCAGCAGCCGGCGGCTAGCGGGGGAAGAGCAGTACTTC.

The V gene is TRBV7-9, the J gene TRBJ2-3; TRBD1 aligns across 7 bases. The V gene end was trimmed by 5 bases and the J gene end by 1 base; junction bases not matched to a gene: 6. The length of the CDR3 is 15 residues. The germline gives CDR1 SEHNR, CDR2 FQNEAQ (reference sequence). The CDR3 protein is CASSKGAGRTDTQYF. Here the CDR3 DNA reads TGTGCCAGCAGCAAGGGGGCAGGCCGCACAGATACGCAGTATTTT.

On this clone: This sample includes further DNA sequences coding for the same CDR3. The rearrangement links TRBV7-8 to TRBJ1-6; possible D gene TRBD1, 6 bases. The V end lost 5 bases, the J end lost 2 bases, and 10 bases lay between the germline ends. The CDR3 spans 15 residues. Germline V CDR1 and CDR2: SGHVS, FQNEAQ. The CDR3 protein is CASSPSGAYNSPLHF. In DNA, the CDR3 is TGTGCCAGCAGCCCATCAGGGGCCTATAATTCACCCCTCCACTTT. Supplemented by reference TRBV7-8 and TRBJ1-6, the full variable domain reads GAGVSQSPRYKVAKRGQDVALRCDPISGHVSLFWYQQALGQGPEFLTYFQNEAQLDKSGLPSDRFFAERPEGSVSTLKIQRTQQEDSAVYLCASSPSGAYNSPLHFGNGTRLTVT.

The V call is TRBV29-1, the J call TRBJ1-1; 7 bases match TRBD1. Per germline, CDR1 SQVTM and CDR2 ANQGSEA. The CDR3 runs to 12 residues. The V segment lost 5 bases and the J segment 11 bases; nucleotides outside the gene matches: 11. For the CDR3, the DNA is TGCAGCGTTTCGGACAGGTCAATGGCGGCTTTCTTT. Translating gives CSVSDRSMAAFF. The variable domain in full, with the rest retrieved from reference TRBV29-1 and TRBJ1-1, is SAVISQKPSRDICQRGTSLTIQCQVDSQVTMMFWYRQQPGQSLTLIATANQGSEATYESGFVIDKFPISRPNLTFSTLTVSNMSPEDSSIYLCSVSDRSMAAFFGQGTRLTVV.

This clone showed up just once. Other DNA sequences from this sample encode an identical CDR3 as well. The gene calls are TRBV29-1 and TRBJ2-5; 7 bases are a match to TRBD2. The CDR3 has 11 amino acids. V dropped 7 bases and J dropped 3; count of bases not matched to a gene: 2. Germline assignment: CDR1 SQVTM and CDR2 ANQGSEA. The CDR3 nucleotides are TGCAGCGCCAGCGGGGAAGAGACCCAGTACTTC. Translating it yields CSASGEETQYF.

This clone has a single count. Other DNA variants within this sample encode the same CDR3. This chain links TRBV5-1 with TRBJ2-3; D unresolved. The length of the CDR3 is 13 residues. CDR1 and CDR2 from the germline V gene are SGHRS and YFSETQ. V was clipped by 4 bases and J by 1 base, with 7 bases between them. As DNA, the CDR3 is TGCGCCAGCAGCGTGGCTGGCACAGATACGCAGTATTTT. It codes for CASSVAGTDTQYF.

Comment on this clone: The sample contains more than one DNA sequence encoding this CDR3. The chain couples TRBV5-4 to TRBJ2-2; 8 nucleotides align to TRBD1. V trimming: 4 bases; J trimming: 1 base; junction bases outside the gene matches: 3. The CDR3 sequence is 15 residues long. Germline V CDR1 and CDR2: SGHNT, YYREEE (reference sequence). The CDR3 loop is CASSAGTGNTGELFF. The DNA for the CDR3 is TGTGCCAGCAGCGCCGGGACAGGGAACACCGGGGAGCTGTTTTTT.

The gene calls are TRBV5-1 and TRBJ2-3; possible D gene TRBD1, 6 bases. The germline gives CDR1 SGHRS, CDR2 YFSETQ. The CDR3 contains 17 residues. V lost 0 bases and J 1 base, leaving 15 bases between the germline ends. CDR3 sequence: CASSLDRANYGTDTQYF. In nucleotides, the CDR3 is TGCGCCAGCAGCTTGGACAGGGCGAATTACGGCACAGATACGCAGTATTTT.

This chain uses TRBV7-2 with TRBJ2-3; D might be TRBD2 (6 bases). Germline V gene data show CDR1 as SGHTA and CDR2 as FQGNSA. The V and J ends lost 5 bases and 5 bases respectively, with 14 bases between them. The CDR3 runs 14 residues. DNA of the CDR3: TGTGCCAGCAGCCTAGGCGGGAAGGGAGATACGCAGTATTTT. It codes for CASSLGGKGDTQYF.

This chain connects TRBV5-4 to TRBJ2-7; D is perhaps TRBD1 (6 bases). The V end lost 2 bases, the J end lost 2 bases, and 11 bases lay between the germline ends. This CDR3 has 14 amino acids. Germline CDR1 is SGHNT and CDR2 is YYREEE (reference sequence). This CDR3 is CASSLEAGAYEQYF. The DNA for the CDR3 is TGTGCCAGCAGCTTAGAGGCAGGGGCCTACGAGCAGTACTTC.

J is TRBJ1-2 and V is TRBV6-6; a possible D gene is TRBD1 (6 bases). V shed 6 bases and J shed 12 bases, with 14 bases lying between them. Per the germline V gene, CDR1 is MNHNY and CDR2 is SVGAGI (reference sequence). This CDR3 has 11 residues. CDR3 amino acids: CASSLRTDNTF. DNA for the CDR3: TGTGCCAGCAGCCTCAGGACAGACAACACCTTC.

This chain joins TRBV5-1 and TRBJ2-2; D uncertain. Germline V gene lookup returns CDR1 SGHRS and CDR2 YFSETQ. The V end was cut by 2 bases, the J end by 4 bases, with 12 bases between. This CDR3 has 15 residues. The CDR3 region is CASSLRAPPTGELFF. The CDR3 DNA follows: TGCGCCAGCAGCTTAAGGGCTCCACCCACCGGGGAGCTGTTTTTT.

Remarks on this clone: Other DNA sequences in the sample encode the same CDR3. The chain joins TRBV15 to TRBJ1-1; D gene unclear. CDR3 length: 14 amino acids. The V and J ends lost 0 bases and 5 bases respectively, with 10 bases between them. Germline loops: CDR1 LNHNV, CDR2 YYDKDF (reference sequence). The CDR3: CATSRDRVATEAFF. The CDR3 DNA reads TGTGCCACCAGCAGAGATCGCGTGGCGACTGAAGCTTTCTTT.

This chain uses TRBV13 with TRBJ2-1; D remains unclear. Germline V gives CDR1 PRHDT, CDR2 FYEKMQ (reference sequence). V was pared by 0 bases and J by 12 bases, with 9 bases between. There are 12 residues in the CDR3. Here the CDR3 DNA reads TGTGCCAGCAGCTTAGGTGGGGTTGGGCAGTTCTTC. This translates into CASSLGGVGQFF.

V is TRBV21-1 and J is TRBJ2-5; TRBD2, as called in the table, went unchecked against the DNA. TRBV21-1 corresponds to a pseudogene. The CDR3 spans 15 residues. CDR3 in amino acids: CASSIGWTRSETQYF. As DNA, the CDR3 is TGTGCCAGCAGCATAGGGTGGACTAGATCGGAGACCCAGTACTTC.

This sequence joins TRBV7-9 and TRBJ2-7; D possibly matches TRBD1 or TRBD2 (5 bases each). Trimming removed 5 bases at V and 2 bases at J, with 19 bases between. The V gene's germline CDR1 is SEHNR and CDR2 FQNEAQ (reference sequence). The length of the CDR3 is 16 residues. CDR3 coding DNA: TGTGCCAGCAGCCTCTCAACGGGACGTTGGACCTACGAGCAGTACTTC. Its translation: CASSLSTGRWTYEQYF.

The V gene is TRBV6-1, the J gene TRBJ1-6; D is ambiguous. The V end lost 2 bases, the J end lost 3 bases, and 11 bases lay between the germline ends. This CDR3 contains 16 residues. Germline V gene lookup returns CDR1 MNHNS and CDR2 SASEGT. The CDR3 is CASSEMSHSYNSPLHF. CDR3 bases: TGTGCCAGCAGTGAAATGTCCCATAGCTATAATTCACCCCTCCACTTT.